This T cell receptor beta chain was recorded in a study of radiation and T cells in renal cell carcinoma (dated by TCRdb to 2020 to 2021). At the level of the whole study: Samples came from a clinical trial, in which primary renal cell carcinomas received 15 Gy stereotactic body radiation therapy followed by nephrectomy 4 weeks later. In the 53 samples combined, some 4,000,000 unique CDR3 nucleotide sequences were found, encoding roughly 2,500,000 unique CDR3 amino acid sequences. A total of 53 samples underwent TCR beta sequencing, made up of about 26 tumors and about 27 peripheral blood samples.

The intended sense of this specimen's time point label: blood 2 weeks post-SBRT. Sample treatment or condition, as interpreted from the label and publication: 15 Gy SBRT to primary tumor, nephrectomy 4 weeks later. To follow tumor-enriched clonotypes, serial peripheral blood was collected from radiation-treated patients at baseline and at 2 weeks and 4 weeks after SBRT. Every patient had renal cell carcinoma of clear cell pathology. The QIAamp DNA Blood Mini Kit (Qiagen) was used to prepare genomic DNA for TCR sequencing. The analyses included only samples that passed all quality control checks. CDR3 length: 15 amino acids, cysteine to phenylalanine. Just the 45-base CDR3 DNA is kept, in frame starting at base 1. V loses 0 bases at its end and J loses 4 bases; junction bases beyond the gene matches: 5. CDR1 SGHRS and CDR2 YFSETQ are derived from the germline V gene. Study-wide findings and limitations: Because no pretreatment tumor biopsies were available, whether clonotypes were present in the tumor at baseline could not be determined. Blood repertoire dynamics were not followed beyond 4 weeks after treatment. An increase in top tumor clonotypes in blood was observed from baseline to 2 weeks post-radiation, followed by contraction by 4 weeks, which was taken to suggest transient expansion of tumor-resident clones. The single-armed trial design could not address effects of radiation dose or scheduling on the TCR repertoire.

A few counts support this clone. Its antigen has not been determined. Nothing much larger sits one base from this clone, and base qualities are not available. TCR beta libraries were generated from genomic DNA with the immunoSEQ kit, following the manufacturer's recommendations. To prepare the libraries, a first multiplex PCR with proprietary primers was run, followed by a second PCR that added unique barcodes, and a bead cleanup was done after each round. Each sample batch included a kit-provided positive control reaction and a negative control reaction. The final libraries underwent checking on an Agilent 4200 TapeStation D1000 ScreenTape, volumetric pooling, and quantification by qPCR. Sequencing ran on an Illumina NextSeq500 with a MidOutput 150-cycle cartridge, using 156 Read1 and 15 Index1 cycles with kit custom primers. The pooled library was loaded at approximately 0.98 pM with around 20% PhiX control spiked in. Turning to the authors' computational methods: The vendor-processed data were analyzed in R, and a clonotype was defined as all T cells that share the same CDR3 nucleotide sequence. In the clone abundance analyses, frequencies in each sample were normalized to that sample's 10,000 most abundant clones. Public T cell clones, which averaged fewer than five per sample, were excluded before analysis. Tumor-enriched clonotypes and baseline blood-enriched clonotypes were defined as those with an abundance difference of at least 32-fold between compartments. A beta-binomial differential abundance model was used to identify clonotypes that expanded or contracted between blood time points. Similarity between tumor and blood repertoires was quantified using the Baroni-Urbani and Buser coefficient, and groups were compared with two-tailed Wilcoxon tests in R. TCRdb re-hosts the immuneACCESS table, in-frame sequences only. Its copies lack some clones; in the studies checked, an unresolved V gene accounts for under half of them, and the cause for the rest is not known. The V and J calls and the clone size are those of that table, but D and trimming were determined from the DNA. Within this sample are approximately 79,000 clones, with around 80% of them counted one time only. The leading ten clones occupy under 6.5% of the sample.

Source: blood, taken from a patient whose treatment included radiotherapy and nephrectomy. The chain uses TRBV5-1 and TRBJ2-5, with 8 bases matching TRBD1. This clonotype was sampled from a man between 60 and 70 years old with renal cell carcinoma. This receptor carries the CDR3 CASSLDRGLAETQYF. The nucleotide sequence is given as TGCGCCAGCAGCTTGGACAGGGGGTTAGCAGAGACCCAGTACTTC.